The T cell receptor (beta chain) under discussion was sequenced for a study of low-dose radiotherapy and immunotherapy resistance in tumors (dated by TCRdb to the early 2020s). About the investigation overall: In Cohort 1, 0.5 Gy per fraction was delivered every 2 weeks, and a total PTV dose of 6.5 Gy was prescribed. Patients in Cohort 2 were given 1 Gy per fraction every two weeks, for a total of 13 Gy across 26 weeks. Patients were given nivolumab as a 240 mg flat dose every two weeks and ipilimumab at 1 mg/kg every six weeks, with both drugs delivered intravenously. Cyclophosphamide 200 mg/m2 was given intravenously every two weeks, one day before each radiation and immunotherapy administration. Aspirin 300 mg was taken orally once daily by patients for four cycles, starting on cycle 1 day 1. No randomization into treatment groups was done for the people taking part in the trial. The translational analysis covered eight patients: three from the first dose cohort and the first five from the second dose cohort.

First-strand cDNA was synthesized using Superscript III and a set of TRAV- and TRBV-specific primers, so that both TCRalpha and TCRbeta chains were covered. A roughly 18-cycle PCR with Phusion amplified the TCRs, pairing a constant-region primer with the adapter that was attached to the V primers. The isolated mRNA was amplified using the MessageAmp II aRNA Amplification Kit, with in vitro transcription performed for 16 hours at 37 degrees C. mRNA for TCR sequencing was isolated with the Dynabeads mRNA DIRECT Purification Kit. Indexed Illumina adapters were added in a second Phusion PCR of roughly 25 cycles, and the PCR products were purified with AMPure XP beads. Deep sequencing of TCRalpha and TCRbeta libraries was performed on an Illumina MiniSeq instrument. The authors processed their data as follows. Using custom Perl scripts, TCR sequences that encoded the same protein were pooled, out-of-frame sequences were dropped, and the abundance of each clonotype was calculated. The analysis excluded TCR sequences that were supported by just one read. Shannon entropy, Gini index, clonality, richness, and the frequency of TCRs shared between repertoires were included as repertoire metrics. Clones were called with MiXCR by TCRdb after fastp trimmed the public reads at Q25, and only in-frame beta chains were retained. When rows share a CDR3 protein, they turn into one entry using the most common DNA and genes. The V and J calls reflect TCRdb's pipeline rather than the authors' work. The sample records about 39,000 distinct CDR3 sequences, roughly 20% of which are singletons. Under 9.5% of the sample goes to the ten largest clones.

V and J lose 1 base and 3 bases, and a span of 13 bases separates them. CDR3 length: 16 amino acids, cysteine to phenylalanine. Only CDR3 DNA is held: 48 bases, read in frame from base 1. From a lookup of the germline V gene, CDR1 and CDR2 are KGHSH and LQKENI. This clonotype was counted many times. Its recognized antigen is unknown. Base qualities are not recorded, but no much larger clone differs from it by a single base. The sample's time point label, decoded: after trial treatment. In light of the paper, this sample's treatment or condition label describes: LDRT plus nivolumab, ipilimumab, low-dose cyclophosphamide and aspirin (RACIN trial). Donors were enrolled in RACIN, a single-arm phase I dose-escalation trial in which nivolumab, ipilimumab, aspirin, low-dose cyclophosphamide and low-dose radiotherapy were combined. Patients were eligible if they had advanced solid tumors that were TIL-negative.

The sequence came from a female donor with ovarian cancer. Here the chain combines TRBV18 and TRBJ1-3; no D gene can be assigned with confidence. The sequencing used PBMCs, collected after low-dose radiotherapy plus immunotherapy. The DNA sequence reads TGTGCCAGCTCACCACTAGCAGATACGGGTGGAAACACCATATATTTT. Translated, it gives CASSPLADTGGNTIYF.